Each of the 29 T cell receptor beta chains below was sequenced from the same sample in a study of T-cell memory formation after mild COVID-19. TCRdb called the 5' RACE reads again in MiXCR, with one record for every CDR3 protein. The sample includes around 200,000 distinct CDR3 sequences, more than 9% of them seen just once. What was sequenced was PBMCs or a T cell subset sorted from them (not recorded which). These receptor sequences come from a young man who had mild COVID-19 (a few samples of this study predate the infection). Cell type and time point are not known.

This clonotype was seen repeatedly, ten times or more. This chain links TRBV7-9 with TRBJ2-5; D not certain. The germline gives CDR1 SEHNR, CDR2 FQNEAQ (reference sequence). V lost 5 bases and J lost 7, with 20 bases in between. CDR3 size: 15 residues. CDR3 amino acids: CASSPPWPPVGTQYF. As DNA, the CDR3 is TGTGCCAGCAGCCCCCCCTGGCCCCCGGTGGGGACCCAGTACTTC.

In this sample, this clonotype turned up many times. V usage is TRBV7-9 and J usage is TRBJ1-2; no clear D gene. From germline, CDR1 is SEHNR and CDR2 FQNEAQ (reference sequence). This CDR3 has 12 amino acids. Between the trimmed V and J ends, which lost 6 bases and 1 base, there was a span of 6 bases. DNA for the CDR3: TGTGCCAGCAGGGTCAATAACTATGGCTACACCTTC. This gives the protein CASRVNNYGYTF.

This clonotype has more than one count but fewer than ten. The V and J genes are TRBV18 and TRBJ1-6; 11 positions agree with TRBD1. Germline V lookup: CDR1 KGHSH, CDR2 LQKENI. J gave up 9 bases and V 2 bases, and 3 bases lay outside the gene matches. The CDR3 is made up of 15 amino acids. The CDR3 DNA follows: TGTGCCAGCTCACCAGGACAGGGGGCAGGTTCACCCCTCCACTTT. Protein: CASSPGQGAGSPLHF.

This clonotype was seen more than once but under ten times. The rearrangement uses TRBV20-1 and TRBJ2-7; D is unclear. Germline CDR1 reads DFQATT; CDR2 reads SNEGSKA (reference sequence). This CDR3 has 15 amino acids. The V and J ends lost 2 bases and 1 base respectively, with 15 bases between them. The CDR3 protein is CSARNQLTTSYEQYF. The DNA for the CDR3 is TGCAGTGCTAGAAACCAGTTGACAACTTCCTACGAGCAGTACTTC.

This clonotype was seen ten or more times. The V and J genes are TRBV7-2 and TRBJ2-1, with 9 bases identical to TRBD2. There are 14 residues in the CDR3. Germline V gene lookup returns CDR1 SGHTA and CDR2 FQGNSA. Germline trimming cut 2 bases from V and 8 bases from J; bases unmatched to any gene: 4. Here the CDR3 reads CASSLLGGGDEQFF. For the CDR3, the DNA is TGTGCCAGCAGCTTATTGGGCGGGGGGGATGAGCAGTTCTTC. Filled out from reference TRBV7-2 and TRBJ2-1, the complete variable domain reads GAGVSQSPSNKVTEKGKDVELRCDPISGHTALYWYRQSLGQGLEFLIYFQGNSAPDKSGLPSDRFSAERTGGSVSTLTIQRTQQEDSAVYLCASSLLGGGDEQFFGPGTRLTVL.

This clonotype came up a few times. This chain joins TRBV7-8 and TRBJ2-5; 8 bases fit TRBD2. The CDR3 spans 15 residues. Germline-derived CDR1 and CDR2 are SGHVS and FQNEAQ. V lost 3 bases, J lost 5 bases, and 8 bases stayed unmatched. CDR3 sequence (DNA): TGTGCCAGCAGCTTCCGTCGGGGGGGAGTCGAGACCCAGTACTTC. Residues: CASSFRRGGVETQYF.

This clonotype was found many times. This chain uses TRBV5-1 with TRBJ1-2; D is perhaps TRBD1 (6 bases). There are 13 residues in the CDR3. V dropped 0 bases and J dropped 3 bases, with 6 bases sitting between them. Germline-derived CDR1 and CDR2 are SGHRS and YFSETQ. The CDR3, as DNA: TGCGCCAGCAGCTTGGGACAGGACTATGGCTACACCTTC. Encoded protein: CASSLGQDYGYTF.

This clonotype has a handful of counts. The J gene is TRBJ1-5, the V gene TRBV4-3, with D perhaps TRBD1 (6 bases). The germline gives CDR1 LGHNA, CDR2 YSLEER. V dropped 4 bases and J dropped 0 bases, with 10 bases sitting between them. CDR3 length: 15 amino acids. CDR3 bases: TGCGCCAGCAGCCGGACAGTGAATAGCAATCAGCCCCAGCATTTT. Its protein product is CASSRTVNSNQPQHF.

The chain recombines TRBV20-1 with TRBJ1-5; 8 bases map to TRBD1. V was clipped by 4 bases and J by 6 bases; unmatched bases: 5. The CDR3 length is 13 residues. Germline-derived CDR1 and CDR2 are DFQATT and SNEGSKA (reference sequence). As DNA, the CDR3 is TGCAGTGCTACTCCAGGGGGCGGTCAGCCCCAGCATTTT. Its translation: CSATPGGGQPQHF.

V and J are TRBV7-2 and TRBJ1-2, with unresolved D. Between the trimmed V and J ends, which lost 3 bases and 0 bases, there was a span of 11 bases. Germline V CDR1 and CDR2: SGHTA, FQGNSA. The CDR3 sequence is 15 residues long. The CDR3 sequence is CASSFWQQANYGYTF. CDR3 nucleotide sequence: TGTGCCAGCAGCTTTTGGCAGCAAGCTAACTATGGCTACACCTTC.

This clonotype occurred a few times. The V and J genes are TRBV7-2 and TRBJ2-7; D gene ambiguous. Trimming cost V 5 bases and J 2 bases, with 10 bases left between them. This CDR3 has 13 residues. Germline V CDR1 and CDR2: SGHTA, FQGNSA. In DNA form, the CDR3 reads TGTGCCAGCAGCCAAGACGAACCCTACGAGCAGTACTTC. It encodes CASSQDEPYEQYF.

The chain carries TRBV7-9 and TRBJ1-6, with no clear D. The CDR3 runs 15 residues. Germline V gene lookup returns CDR1 SEHNR and CDR2 FQNEAQ (reference sequence). Trimming stripped 5 bases from V and 7 bases from J, with 15 bases between. The CDR3 DNA follows: TGTGCCAGCAGCCGATATACAGCGAACAATTCACCCCTCCACTTT. This encodes CASSRYTANNSPLHF. Combining the CDR3 with reference TRBV7-9 and TRBJ1-6 gives the whole variable domain DTGVSQNPRHKITKRGQNVTFRCDPISEHNRLYWYRQTLGQGPEFLTYFQNEAQLEKSRLLSDRFSAERPKGSFSTLEIQRTEQGDSAMYLCASSRYTANNSPLHFGNGTRLTVT.

The V call is TRBV4-1, the J call TRBJ1-5; 7 bases match TRBD1. The germline gives CDR1 MGHRA, CDR2 YSYEKL. The CDR3 is 14 residues long. V shed 0 bases, J shed 4 bases, and the junction held 0 bases outside the gene matches. This CDR3 reads CASSQEDRNQPQHF. In DNA form, the CDR3 reads TGCGCCAGCAGCCAAGAGGACAGGAATCAGCCCCAGCATTTT.

This rearrangement joins TRBV5-1 to TRBJ1-6, with D possibly being TRBD1 (5 bases). The V gene lost 0 bases and the J gene lost 6 bases, with 10 bases spanning the gap. Germline-derived CDR1 and CDR2 are SGHRS and YFSETQ. The CDR3 totals 15 residues. CDR3 in DNA: TGCGCCAGCAGCTTGGACGGGGGGAGTAATTCACCCCTCCACTTT. Translated: CASSLDGGSNSPLHF.

Many counts were recorded for this clonotype. V usage is TRBV6-6 and J usage is TRBJ1-1; weak D call: TRBD1 (6 bases). V gave up 5 bases and J gave up 1 base, with 11 bases separating them. CDR1 and CDR2 (germline): MNHNY, SVGAGI (reference sequence). This CDR3 comprises 14 residues. The CDR3 protein is CASSPPTGNTEAFF. The CDR3 bases are TGTGCCAGCAGTCCCCCGACAGGGAACACTGAAGCTTTCTTT.

In its sample, this clonotype was seen many times. The chain recombines TRBV7-2 with TRBJ2-3; D ambiguous. Germline CDR1 reads SGHTA; CDR2 reads FQGNSA. The CDR3 loop spans 11 amino acids. V lost 6 bases, J lost 6 bases, and 7 bases lay in between. CDR3 region: CASRIGDTQYF. For the CDR3, the DNA is TGTGCCAGCAGAATCGGGGATACGCAGTATTTT.

This clonotype was counted many times. This rearrangement joins TRBV20-1 to TRBJ1-2; D remains ambiguous. The CDR3 runs to 15 residues. The germline V and J ends were trimmed by 6 bases and 3 bases, with 20 bases remaining between them. The V gene's germline CDR1 is DFQATT and CDR2 SNEGSKA (reference sequence). CDR3: CSAQLPPGRDYGYTF. CDR3 DNA sequence: TGCAGTGCCCAACTCCCCCCCGGGAGAGACTATGGCTACACCTTC.

The chain joins TRBV6-2 or TRBV6-3 to TRBJ2-3; D perhaps matches TRBD1 (6 bases). Trimming left V 2 bases short and J 2 bases short, with 14 bases between. Germline lookup yields CDR1 MNHEY and CDR2 SVGEGT. This CDR3 contains 16 residues. The CDR3 here is CASSYRWTGHTDTQYF. CDR3 nucleotides: TGTGCCAGCAGTTACCGGTGGACGGGACACACAGATACGCAGTATTTT.

The chain combines TRBV27 with TRBJ2-3; unclear D gene. Germline V gives CDR1 MNHEY, CDR2 SMNVEV (reference sequence). This CDR3 is built from 14 residues. Trimming took 3 bases from V and 6 from J, leaving 13 bases between them. The DNA of the CDR3 is TGTGCCAGCAGTTTTGACGGGTCCCGGGATACGCAGTATTTT. Translating gives CASSFDGSRDTQYF.

This chain joins TRBV3-1 and TRBJ2-7, with a weak D call TRBD1 (6 bases). Germline V gives CDR1 LGHDT, CDR2 YNNKEL (reference sequence). The V end was cut by 5 bases, the J end by 4 bases, with 15 bases between. The CDR3 loop spans 14 amino acids. The CDR3 DNA reads TGTGCCAGCAGCAAGCAGGGGTCTTTTTACGAGCAGTACTTC. Its translation is CASSKQGSFYEQYF.

The V and J genes are TRBV5-4 and TRBJ2-1; 9 bases line up with TRBD1. Germline assignment: CDR1 SGHNT and CDR2 YYREEE (reference sequence). J gave up 6 bases and V 5 bases, and 9 bases lay outside the gene matches. This CDR3 has 15 amino acids. The CDR3 region has the DNA TGTGCCAGCAGTCAGGACAGGGGCCAATTCAATGAGCAGTTCTTC. Protein sequence: CASSQDRGQFNEQFF.

There are a few counts of this clonotype. The chain is built from TRBV2 and TRBJ2-2; a possible D gene is TRBD1 (5 bases). The V gene's germline CDR1 is SNHLY and CDR2 FYNNEI. V was cut by 6 bases and J by 7 bases, with 12 bases left in between. CDR3 length: 13 amino acids. The CDR3 sequence: CASSQGSFGELFF. In DNA, the CDR3 is TGTGCCAGCAGCCAGGGTTCTTTCGGGGAGCTGTTTTTT.

The chain recombines TRBV7-2 with TRBJ2-1; D perhaps matches TRBD2 (6 bases). The germline gives CDR1 SGHTA, CDR2 FQGNSA. The V gene lost 3 bases and the J gene lost 7 bases, with 10 bases spanning the gap. The CDR3 totals 13 residues. CDR3: CASSLGLLNEQFF. The CDR3 DNA is TGTGCCAGCAGCTTGGGACTGCTGAATGAGCAGTTCTTC.

This clonotype showed up just a few times. Sequence at one end of the junction differs from germline and may be a read error. The chain carries TRBV5-1 and TRBJ1-4; weak D call: TRBD1 (5 bases). This CDR3 contains 15 residues. Germline V gene data show CDR1 as SGHRS and CDR2 as YFSETQ. The CDR3 reads CASTLQGVGSEKLFF. CDR3 nucleotide sequence: TGCGCCAGCACCTTGCAGGGCGTCGGGAGTGAAAAACTGTTTTTT.

This clonotype was recorded at least ten times. The chain combines TRBV6-6 with TRBJ2-1, with 7 positions matching TRBD1. Looked up from germline, CDR1 is MNHNY and CDR2 is SVGAGI (reference sequence). This CDR3 is 12 amino acids long. The ends lost 6 bases at V and 7 bases at J; junction bases unmatched: 3. CDR3 sequence: CASRSQGNEQFF. In DNA, the CDR3 is TGTGCCAGCAGGTCACAGGGGAATGAGCAGTTCTTC.

This clonotype was found a few times. The rearrangement links TRBV7-8 to TRBJ2-2; 9 nucleotides match TRBD1. V was pared by 5 bases and J by 5 bases, with 6 bases of the junction left unmatched. CDR3 size: 15 residues. Germline V gives CDR1 SGHVS, CDR2 FQNEAQ. CDR3 sequence reads: CASSTDRGGTGELFF. In DNA, the CDR3 is TGTGCCAGCAGCACAGACAGGGGGGGAACCGGGGAGCTGTTTTTT.

This clonotype was recorded a few times. The chain joins TRBV12-3 or TRBV12-4 to TRBJ2-2, with 8 nucleotides matching TRBD2. This CDR3 has 15 residues. V lost 6 bases, J lost 5 bases, and 8 bases stayed unmatched. The CDR3 DNA reads as TGTGCCAGCAGCCCCACGGGGGGGAAGACCGGGGAGCTGTTTTTT. It encodes CASSPTGGKTGELFF.

This clonotype was counted between two and nine times. An end of the junction differs from the germline gene, which may be a read error. The chain is built from TRBV7-2 and TRBJ1-2; D unresolved. The CDR3 runs 13 residues. Germline V lookup: CDR1 SGHTA, CDR2 FQGNSA. CDR3 nucleotide sequence: TGTGCCAGCAGCTTAGCAAGGGAGACACCCGAGTCCTTC. The encoded protein is CASSLARETPESF.

This clonotype was detected a few times. The CDR3 DNA reads TGTGCCAGCAGTGAAAGCGGACAGGGGGCGCGTGGCTACACCTTC. Translating gives CASSESGQGARGYTF. The chain carries TRBV6-1 and TRBJ1-2; 11 bases fit TRBD1. This CDR3 has 15 residues. Trimming at V came to 2 bases and at J to 7 bases, leaving 6 bases not matched to a gene. Germline V gene data show CDR1 as MNHNS and CDR2 as SASEGT.